The clone carrying this T cell receptor (beta chain) has a handful of counts. What it binds is unknown. This record belongs to a study of CD8 T cells in ankylosing spondylitis. The V end lost 6 bases, the J end lost 0 bases, and 11 bases lay between the germline ends. The CDR3 runs 13 residues. Germline CDR1 DFQATT, CDR2 SNEGSKA (reference sequence). Scientists made TCR beta libraries using quantitative 5'-RACE with molecular barcodes. In TCRdb, the 5' RACE reads were re-called with MiXCR into one record per CDR3 protein. This sample carries some 100,000 distinct CDR3 sequences, roughly 8.3% of them seen once, and the ten largest clones take approximately 9.9%. Regarding the study as a whole: Reportedly, matched ankylosing spondylitis synovial fluid was significantly enriched for disease-linked clones. Previous work reported some of these motif variants in the synovial fluid and blood of reactive arthritis.

The genes are TRBV20-1 and TRBJ1-2; D is perhaps TRBD1 (5 bases). The sequence derives from a male donor with ankylosing spondylitis or in good health (not recorded which). The specimen sequenced was blood, either unsorted or a sorted T cell fraction (not recorded which). This chain's CDR3 is CSADQGANYGYTF. In DNA, the CDR3 is TGCAGTGCGGATCAGGGAGCTAACTATGGCTACACCTTC.